This T cell receptor (beta chain) appears in the sequencing data of a study of PD-L1 blockade in urothelial cancer (dated by TCRdb to the late 2010s). Regarding the research as a whole: Every patient began therapy in 2014 and was given atezolizumab 1,200 mg intravenously every 3 weeks. Blood samples gave a median of 141,255 T cells and approximately 81,000 unique TCRs, with a median clonality of approximately 0.08. An ECOG performance status of 0 or 1 was recorded for the patients, and 0 to 3 prior chemotherapy regimens had been received by the patients. Durable clinical benefit was defined as a progression-free survival longer than 6 months, and TCR features were additionally tested against progression-free survival and overall survival. Whole exome sequencing and RNA sequencing of pretreatment tumors were performed alongside TCR sequencing in the same patients. Twenty-five of 29 patients were identified as males with urothelial cancer of bladder origin, and a prior smoking history was reported by 18 of 29 patients. The study was an exploratory multi-omic analysis of somatic, immune and clinical correlates of response to PD-L1 blockade with atezolizumab in urothelial cancer. Some ten patients reached durable clinical benefit, while 15 to 25 patients did not. Pretreatment tumor samples, along with matched peripheral blood collected serially before and after atezolizumab treatment, underwent TCR sequencing. Under 30 patients had pretreatment blood TCR-seq, some 24 had at least one posttreatment blood collection, and some 24 had tumor TCR-seq. Blood samples were analyzed at two time points: 3 weeks after treatment start (second dose) and 6 weeks after treatment start. Results and caveats for the whole study, not just this receptor: Because the sample size was small (n ≈ 28) and many of the analyses were exploratory, the results are meant to be hypothesis-generating. A pretreatment peripheral blood TCR clonality below the median was linked to improved progression-free and overall survival. Greater expansion of tumor-associated TCR clones in peripheral blood 3 weeks after the start of treatment was observed in patients with durable benefit (n of about 20, p = 0.022).

Synthetic TCR analog templates were spiked into each PCR to estimate absolute template abundance from read counts. Using the immunoSEQ assay, TCRbeta CDR3 regions were amplified from genomic DNA with bias-controlled V and J gene primers. Rearranged TCRbeta segments were sequenced at approximately 20X coverage. In the original analysis: Sequencing errors were corrected by clustering, and CDR3s were annotated against IMGT so that V, D and J genes could be assigned. Downstream analyses used only productive TCRbeta rearrangements and left out out-of-frame or stop-codon sequences. Clonality was computed as one minus Shannon entropy normalized by the log of the number of unique productive sequences. Fisher's exact test with Benjamini-Hochberg correction, using a cutoff of adjusted p below 0.01, was how clones that differed between time points or between blood and tumor were identified. TCRdb carries this immuneACCESS record with in-frame sequences only. Its versions omit some clonotypes, under half of them owing to an unresolved V gene in the studies checked, with the rest unexplained. V and J calls and clone size follow that table, whereas D and trimming were derived from the DNA. This sample has around 53,000 clones in its table, and approximately 80% of those were observed once. About 5.3% of the sample goes to the ten largest clones.

The junction shows trimming of 7 bases on V and 1 base on J, plus 15 bases between the germline ends. Counted from cysteine to phenylalanine, this CDR3 has 15 amino acids. Just CDR3 DNA is preserved here, 45 bases in frame from base 1. Based on the germline V gene, the CDR1 and CDR2 sequences are SNHLY and FYNNEI. Concerning this clone itself: The specificity of this receptor is unknown. No much larger clone exists at a distance of one base, and base qualities are not known.

The cohort included 25 to 30 patients with locally advanced or metastatic urothelial carcinoma who were treated at Memorial Sloan Kettering on a trial protocol. Peripheral blood mononuclear cells were collected pretreatment and during treatment, with between 1 and 8 total time points obtained per patient. The Qiagen DNeasy Blood extraction kit was used to purify genomic DNA from total PBMCs and tumor samples. PBMCs were collected pretreatment and during treatment, and were isolated and stored as previously described. The source was PBMCs, collected around atezolizumab (anti-PD-L1) treatment. The rearranged segments are TRBV2 and TRBJ2-3, and the D gene may be TRBD2, 6 bases matching. This sequence was found in a man aged 40-50 years with urothelial cancer. The CDR3: CASTGSGRRTDTQYF. The base sequence is TGTGCCAGCACCGGGTCGGGGAGGCGCACAGATACGCAGTATTTT.